The clone carrying this T cell receptor (beta chain) was counted many times. The antigen is not known. The same CDR3 arises from other DNA sequences in this sample as well. The data originate from a study of metastatic and nonmetastatic thyroid tumors. There were no patients who had received any treatment before thyroid surgery. Findings and limits, study-wide: Significantly greater TCR beta diversity was reportedly found in malignant thyroid tumors than in benign nodules (in blood and tumor).

Germline V lookup: CDR1 SGHRS, CDR2 YFSETQ. There are 12 residues in the CDR3. The ends were cut back, 4 bases at V and 0 bases at J, with 4 bases in the middle. With MiXCR, TCRdb reprocessed the PCR reads. Seen here are about 69,000 clones, approximately 15% observed once, and the top ten hold about 6%. Sequenced: blood. This clonotype was sampled from a male donor with papillary thyroid cancer or a benign thyroid nodule (not recorded which). Some clones in this sample may be carry-over from other donors' samples. V is TRBV5-1 and J is TRBJ2-5; D not certain. The CDR3 loop reads CASSLYQETQYF. The CDR3 DNA follows: TGCGCCAGCAGCCTATACCAAGAGACCCAGTACTTC.